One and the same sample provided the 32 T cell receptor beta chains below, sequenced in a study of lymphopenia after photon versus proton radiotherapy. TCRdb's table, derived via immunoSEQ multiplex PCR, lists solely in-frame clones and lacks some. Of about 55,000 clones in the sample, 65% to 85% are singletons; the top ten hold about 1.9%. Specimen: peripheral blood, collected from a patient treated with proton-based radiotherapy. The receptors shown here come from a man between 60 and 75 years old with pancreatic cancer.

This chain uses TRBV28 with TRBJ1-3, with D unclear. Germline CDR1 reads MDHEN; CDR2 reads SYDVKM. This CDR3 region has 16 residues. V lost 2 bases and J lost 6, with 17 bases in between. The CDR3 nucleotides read TGTGCCAGCAGTTTAGCTGGGAGTCGGGTTCAAAACACCATATATTTT. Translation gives CASSLAGSRVQNTIYF.

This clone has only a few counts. The CDR3 is CASSEGPSGLLEQYF. The CDR3 nucleotides are TGTGCCAGCAGTGAGGGGCCTAGCGGCCTTCTGGAGCAGTACTTC. This chain connects TRBV6-1 to TRBJ2-7; 7 bases are shared with TRBD2. The CDR3 totals 15 residues. Trimming cost V 3 bases and J 7 bases; bases outside gene matches: 12. Germline CDR1 is MNHNS and CDR2 is SASEGT.

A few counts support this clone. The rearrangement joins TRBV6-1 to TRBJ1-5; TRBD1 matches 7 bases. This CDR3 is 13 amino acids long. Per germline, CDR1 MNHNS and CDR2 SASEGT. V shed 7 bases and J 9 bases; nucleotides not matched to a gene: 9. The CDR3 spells CASTLDRIRPQHF. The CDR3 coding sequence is TGTGCCAGCACCCTGGACAGGATTCGGCCCCAGCATTTT.

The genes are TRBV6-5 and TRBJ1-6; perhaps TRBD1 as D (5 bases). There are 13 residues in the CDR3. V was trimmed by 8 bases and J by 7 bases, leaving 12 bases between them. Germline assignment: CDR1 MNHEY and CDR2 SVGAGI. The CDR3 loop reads CASRREGNSPLHF. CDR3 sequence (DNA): TGTGCCAGCCGTAGAGAGGGGAATTCACCCCTCCACTTT.

For the CDR3, the DNA is TGTGCCAGCAGTGAGGGGGCGCCGACTTCGGAATATGGCTACACCTTC. This gives the protein CASSEGAPTSEYGYTF. The chain carries TRBV28 and TRBJ1-2, with 7 nucleotides matching TRBD1. Germline V gene lookup returns CDR1 MDHEN and CDR2 SYDVKM. The length of the CDR3 is 16 residues. J gave up 5 bases and V 5 bases, and 14 bases lay outside the gene matches.

CDR3 nucleotide sequence: TGCAGCGTTGAAGGTCGAAGCGGGAGAGTCCAGGGTGAGCAGTTCTTC. The encoded protein is CSVEGRSGRVQGEQFF. The V call is TRBV29-1, the J call TRBJ2-1; 8 bases fit TRBD2. Germline CDR1 reads SQVTM; CDR2 reads ANQGSEA. After removal of 1 base from V and 9 bases from J, the junction contained 14 bases not matched to a gene. This CDR3 has 16 residues.

Here the CDR3 reads CASSPPGVGQETQYF. The CDR3 bases are TGTGCCAGCAGCCCTCCGGGGGTAGGGCAAGAGACCCAGTACTTC. The chain recombines TRBV13 with TRBJ2-5; possibly TRBD2 for D (6 bases). V was clipped by 5 bases and J by 2 bases, with 15 bases between them. The CDR3 spans 15 residues. Germline loops: CDR1 PRHDT, CDR2 FYEKMQ (reference sequence).

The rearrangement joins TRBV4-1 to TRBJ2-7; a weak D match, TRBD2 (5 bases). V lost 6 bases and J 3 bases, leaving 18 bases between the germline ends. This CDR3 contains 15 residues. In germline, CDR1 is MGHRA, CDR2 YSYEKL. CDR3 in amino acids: CASRDFFVLDYEQYF. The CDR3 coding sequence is TGCGCCAGCAGGGACTTTTTCGTTCTGGACTACGAGCAGTACTTC.

The CDR3 nucleotides are TGTGCCAGCAGCTTCTCTGGGACGGGGAACACTGAAGCTTTCTTT. Protein product: CASSFSGTGNTEAFF. The V and J genes are TRBV7-6 and TRBJ1-1; maybe TRBD1 (5 bases). CDR1 is SGHVS and CDR2 is FNYEAQ in the germline V gene. There are 15 residues in the CDR3. The V gene lost 3 bases and the J gene lost 1 base, with 12 bases spanning the gap. Looking up the rest from reference TRBV7-6 and TRBJ1-1 gives the full variable domain: GAGVSQSPRYKVTKRGQDVALRCDPISGHVSLYWYRQALGQGPEFLTYFNYEAQQDKSGLPNDRFSAERPEGSISTLTIQRTEQRDSAMYRCASSFSGTGNTEAFFGQGTRLTVV.

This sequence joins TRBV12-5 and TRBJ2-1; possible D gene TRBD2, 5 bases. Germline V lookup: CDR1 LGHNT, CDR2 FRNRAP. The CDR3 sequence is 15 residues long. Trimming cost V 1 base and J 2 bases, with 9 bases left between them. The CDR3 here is CASGLGTWAYNEQFF. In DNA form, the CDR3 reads TGTGCTAGTGGTTTGGGGACTTGGGCCTACAATGAGCAGTTCTTC.

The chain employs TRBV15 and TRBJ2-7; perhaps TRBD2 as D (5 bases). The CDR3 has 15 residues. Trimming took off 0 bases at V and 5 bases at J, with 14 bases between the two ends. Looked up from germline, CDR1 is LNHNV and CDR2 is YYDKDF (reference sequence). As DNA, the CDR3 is TGTGCCACCAGCAGAGATCTCCGGGGTTGGGACGAGCAGTACTTC. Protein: CATSRDLRGWDEQYF.

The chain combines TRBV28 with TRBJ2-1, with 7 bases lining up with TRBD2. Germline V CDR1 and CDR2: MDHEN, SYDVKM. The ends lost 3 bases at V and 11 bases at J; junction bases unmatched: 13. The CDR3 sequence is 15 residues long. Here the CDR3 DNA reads TGTGCCAGCAGTTTGGGAGGGTCCGGAAGTAGGAAGCAGTTCTTC. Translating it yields CASSLGGSGSRKQFF.

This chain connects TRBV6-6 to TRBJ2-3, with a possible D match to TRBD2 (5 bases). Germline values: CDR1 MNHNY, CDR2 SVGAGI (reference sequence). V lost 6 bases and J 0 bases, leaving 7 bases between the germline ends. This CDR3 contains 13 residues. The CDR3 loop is CASRRTSTDTQYF. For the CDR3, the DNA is TGTGCCAGCAGACGGACTAGCACAGATACGCAGTATTTT.

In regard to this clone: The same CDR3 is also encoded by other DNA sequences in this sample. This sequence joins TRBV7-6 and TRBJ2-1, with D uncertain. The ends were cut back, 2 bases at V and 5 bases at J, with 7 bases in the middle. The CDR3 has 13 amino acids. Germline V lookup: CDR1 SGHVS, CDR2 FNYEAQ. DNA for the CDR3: TGTGCCAGCAGCTTACCCCCAGACAATGAGCAGTTCTTC. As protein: CASSLPPDNEQFF.

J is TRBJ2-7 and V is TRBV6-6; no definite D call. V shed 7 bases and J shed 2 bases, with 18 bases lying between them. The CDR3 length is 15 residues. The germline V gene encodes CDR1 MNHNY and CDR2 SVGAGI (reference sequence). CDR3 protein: CASIKDPLAPYEQYF. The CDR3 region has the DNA TGTGCCAGCATTAAGGATCCTCTTGCGCCCTACGAGCAGTACTTC.

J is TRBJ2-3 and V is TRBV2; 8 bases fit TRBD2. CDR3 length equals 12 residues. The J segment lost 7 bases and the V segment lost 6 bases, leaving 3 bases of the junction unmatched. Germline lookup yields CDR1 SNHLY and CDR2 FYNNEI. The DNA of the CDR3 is TGTGCCAGCAGCGGGAGGGATAATACGCAGTATTTT. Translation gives CASSGRDNTQYF.

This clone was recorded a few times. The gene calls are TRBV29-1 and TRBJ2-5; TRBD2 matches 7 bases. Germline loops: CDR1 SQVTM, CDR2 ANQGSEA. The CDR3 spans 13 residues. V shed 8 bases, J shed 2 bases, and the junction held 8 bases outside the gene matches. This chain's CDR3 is CSSWFSGQETQYF. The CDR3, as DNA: TGCAGCTCCTGGTTTAGCGGGCAAGAGACCCAGTACTTC.

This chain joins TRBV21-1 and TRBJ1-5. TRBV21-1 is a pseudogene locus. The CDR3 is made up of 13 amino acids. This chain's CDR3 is CASEVGGAQPQHF. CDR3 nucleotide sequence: TGTGCCAGCGAGGTAGGGGGGGCTCAGCCCCAGCATTTT.

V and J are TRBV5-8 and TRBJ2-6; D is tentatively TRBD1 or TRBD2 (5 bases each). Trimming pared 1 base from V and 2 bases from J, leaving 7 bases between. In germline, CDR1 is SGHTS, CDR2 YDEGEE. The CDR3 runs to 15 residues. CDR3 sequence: CASSLLGPGANVLTF. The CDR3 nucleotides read TGTGCCAGCAGCTTGTTGGGACCTGGGGCCAACGTCCTGACTTTC.

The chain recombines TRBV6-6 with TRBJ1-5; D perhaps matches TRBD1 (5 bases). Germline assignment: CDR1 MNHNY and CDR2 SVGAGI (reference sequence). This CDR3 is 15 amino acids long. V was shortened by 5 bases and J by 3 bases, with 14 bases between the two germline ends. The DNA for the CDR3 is TGTGCCAGCAGTGAGGACGGGGGAAACAATCAGCCCCAGCATTTT. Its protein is CASSEDGGNNQPQHF.

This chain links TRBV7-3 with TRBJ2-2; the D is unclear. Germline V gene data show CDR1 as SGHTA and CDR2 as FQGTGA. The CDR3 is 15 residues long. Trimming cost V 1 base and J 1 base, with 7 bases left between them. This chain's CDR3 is CASSLSSENTGELFF. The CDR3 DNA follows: TGTGCCAGCAGCTTAAGTAGTGAGAACACCGGGGAGCTGTTTTTT.

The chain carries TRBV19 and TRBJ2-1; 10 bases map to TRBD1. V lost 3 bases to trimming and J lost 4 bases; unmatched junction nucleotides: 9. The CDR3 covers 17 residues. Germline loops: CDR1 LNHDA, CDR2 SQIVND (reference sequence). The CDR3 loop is CASSIRSGTGEYNEQFF. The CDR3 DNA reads TGTGCCAGTAGTATTCGGTCCGGGACAGGGGAGTACAATGAGCAGTTCTTC. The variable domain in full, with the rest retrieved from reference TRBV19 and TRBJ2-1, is DGGITQSPKYLFRKEGQNVTLSCEQNLNHDAMYWYRQDPGQGLRLIYYSQIVNDFQKGDIAEGYSVSREKKESFPLTVTSAQKNPTAFYLCASSIRSGTGEYNEQFFGPGTRLTVL.

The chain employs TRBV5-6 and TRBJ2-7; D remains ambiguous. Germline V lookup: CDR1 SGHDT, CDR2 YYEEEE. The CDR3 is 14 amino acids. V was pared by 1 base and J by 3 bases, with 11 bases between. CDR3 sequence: CASSLSGFLYEQYF. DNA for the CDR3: TGTGCCAGCAGCTTGTCTGGGTTTCTCTACGAGCAGTACTTC. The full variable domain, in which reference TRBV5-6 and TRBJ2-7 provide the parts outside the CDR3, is DAGVTQSPTHLIKTRGQQVTLRCSPKSGHDTVSWYQQALGQGPQFIFQYYEEEERQRGNFPDRFSGHQFPNYSSELNVNALLLGDSALYLCASSLSGFLYEQYFGPGTRLTVT.

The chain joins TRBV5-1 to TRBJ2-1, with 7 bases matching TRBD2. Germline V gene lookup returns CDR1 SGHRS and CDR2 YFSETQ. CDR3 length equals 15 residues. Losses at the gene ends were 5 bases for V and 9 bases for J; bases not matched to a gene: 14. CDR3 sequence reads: CASSLAGLGKGEQFF. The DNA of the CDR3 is TGCGCCAGCAGTTTAGCGGGTCTGGGGAAGGGTGAGCAGTTCTTC.

The CDR3 bases are TGTGCCAGCAGCCGGGACAGGGTGACCCCCCAGTACTTC. Translated: CASSRDRVTPQYF. The rearrangement links TRBV7-2 to TRBJ2-5; the match to TRBD1 covers 9 bases. The CDR3 runs to 13 residues. In germline, CDR1 is SGHTA, CDR2 FQGNSA. V was clipped by 5 bases and J by 9 bases; unmatched bases: 7. Full variable domain (missing parts from reference TRBV7-2 and TRBJ2-5): GAGVSQSPSNKVTEKGKDVELRCDPISGHTALYWYRQSLGQGLEFLIYFQGNSAPDKSGLPSDRFSAERTGGSVSTLTIQRTQQEDSAVYLCASSRDRVTPQYFGPGTRLLVL.

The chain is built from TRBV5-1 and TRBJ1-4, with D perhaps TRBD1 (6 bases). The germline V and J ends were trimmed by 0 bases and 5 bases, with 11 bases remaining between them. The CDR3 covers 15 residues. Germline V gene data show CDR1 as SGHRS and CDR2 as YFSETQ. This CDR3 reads CASSLARQENEKLFF. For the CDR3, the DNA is TGCGCCAGCAGCTTGGCCCGACAGGAAAATGAAAAACTGTTTTTT.

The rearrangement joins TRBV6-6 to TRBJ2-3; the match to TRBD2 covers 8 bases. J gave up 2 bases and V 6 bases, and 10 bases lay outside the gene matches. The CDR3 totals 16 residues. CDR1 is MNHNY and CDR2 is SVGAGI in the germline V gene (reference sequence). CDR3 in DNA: TGTGCCAGCAGGTACGGGGCACTAGCGGTCACAGATACGCAGTATTTT. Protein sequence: CASRYGALAVTDTQYF.

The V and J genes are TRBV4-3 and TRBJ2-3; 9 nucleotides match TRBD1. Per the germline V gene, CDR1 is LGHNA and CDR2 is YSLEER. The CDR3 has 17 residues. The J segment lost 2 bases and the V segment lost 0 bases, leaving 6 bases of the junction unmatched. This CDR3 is CASSQDRRDRVTDTQYF. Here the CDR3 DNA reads TGCGCCAGCAGCCAAGACCGGCGGGACAGGGTCACAGATACGCAGTATTTT.

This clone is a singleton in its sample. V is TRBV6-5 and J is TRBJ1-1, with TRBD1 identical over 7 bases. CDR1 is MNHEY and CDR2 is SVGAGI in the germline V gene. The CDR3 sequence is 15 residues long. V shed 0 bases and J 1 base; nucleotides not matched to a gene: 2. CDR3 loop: CASSYSRQGNTEAFF. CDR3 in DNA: TGTGCCAGCAGTTACTCGCGACAGGGGAACACTGAAGCTTTCTTT.

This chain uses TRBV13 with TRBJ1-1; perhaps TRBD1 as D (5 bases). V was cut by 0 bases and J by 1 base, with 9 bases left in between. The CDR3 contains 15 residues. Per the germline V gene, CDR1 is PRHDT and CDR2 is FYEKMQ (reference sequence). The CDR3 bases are TGTGCCAGCAGCTTAGGGGACACCTGGAACACTGAAGCTTTCTTT. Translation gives CASSLGDTWNTEAFF.

The CDR3 region is CASKGYQGPQHF. For the CDR3, the DNA is TGTGCCAGCAAGGGATATCAAGGGCCCCAGCATTTT. The genes are TRBV27 and TRBJ1-5; D gene uncertain. Germline V gene lookup returns CDR1 MNHEY and CDR2 SMNVEV (reference sequence). The CDR3 loop spans 12 amino acids. Trimming took off 7 bases at V and 9 bases at J, with 13 bases between the two ends.

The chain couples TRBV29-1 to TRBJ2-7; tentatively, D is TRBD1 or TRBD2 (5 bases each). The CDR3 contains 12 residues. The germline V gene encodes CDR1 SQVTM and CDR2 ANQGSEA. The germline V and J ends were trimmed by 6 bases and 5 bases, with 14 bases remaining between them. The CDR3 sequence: CSVGRDGDEQYF. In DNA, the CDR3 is TGCAGCGTAGGCCGGGACGGAGACGAGCAGTACTTC.